This entry lists 25 T cell receptor beta chains sequenced from one sample in a study of blood T cell repertoires in COVID-19. Clones were sequenced by immunoSEQ multiplex PCR, and TCRdb holds only the in-frame ones, with some missing. This repertoire shows some 150,000 clones, about 85% found once; its top ten account for 2.4%. Input material: peripheral blood. The receptor source for this set is a woman aged 70-85 years with acute or convalescent COVID-19.

The genes are TRBV5-4 and TRBJ2-4, with 10 bases identical to TRBD1. The CDR3 loop spans 16 amino acids. Germline values: CDR1 SGHNT, CDR2 YYREEE (reference sequence). Losses at the gene ends were 6 bases for V and 3 bases for J; bases not matched to a gene: 9. The CDR3 DNA reads TGTGCCAGCACCATTGGGGGGACAGGGGACAAAAACATTCAGTACTTC. This codes for CASTIGGTGDKNIQYF.

The chain employs TRBV7-2 and TRBJ1-6, with D possibly TRBD1 on 6 matching bases. This CDR3 is 15 amino acids long. V was pared by 1 base and J by 6 bases, with 10 bases between. In germline, CDR1 is SGHTA, CDR2 FQGNSA. The CDR3 is CASSLDQGFNSPLHF. CDR3 nucleotide sequence: TGTGCCAGCAGCTTAGATCAGGGGTTTAATTCACCCCTCCACTTT.

CDR3 sequence: CATSRTSGGFSNIQYF. In DNA form, the CDR3 reads TGTGCCACCAGCAGGACTAGCGGGGGGTTTTCGAACATTCAGTACTTC. The chain combines TRBV15 with TRBJ2-4, with 13 bases that match TRBD2. From germline, CDR1 is LNHNV and CDR2 YYDKDF (reference sequence). There are 16 residues in the CDR3. V lost 3 bases and J lost 7; bases outside the gene matches: 6. The entire variable domain, with the rest obtained from reference TRBV15 and TRBJ2-4, is as follows: DAMVIQNPRYQVTQFGKPVTLSCSQTLNHNVMYWYQQKSSQAPKLLFHYYDKDFNNEADTPDNFQSRRPNTSFCFLDIRSPGLGDTAMYLCATSRTSGGFSNIQYFGAGTRLSVL.

This rearrangement joins TRBV19 to TRBJ1-3; D possibly corresponds to TRBD1 (5 bases). Per germline, CDR1 LNHDA and CDR2 SQIVND (reference sequence). Between the trimmed V and J ends, which lost 5 bases and 4 bases, there was a span of 18 bases. The CDR3 sequence is 16 residues long. The DNA for the CDR3 is TGTGCCAGTAGTCTTGGGGAGGGGCAACGAGGAAACACCATATATTTT. This sequence encodes CASSLGEGQRGNTIYF. Variable domain in full (rest from reference TRBV19 and TRBJ1-3): DGGITQSPKYLFRKEGQNVTLSCEQNLNHDAMYWYRQDPGQGLRLIYYSQIVNDFQKGDIAEGYSVSREKKESFPLTVTSAQKNPTAFYLCASSLGEGQRGNTIYFGEGSWLTVV.

The V and J genes are TRBV18 and TRBJ2-5; a possible D gene is TRBD1 (5 bases). Trimming left V 2 bases short and J 4 bases short, with 11 bases between. There are 14 residues in the CDR3. Germline lookup yields CDR1 KGHSH and CDR2 LQKENI. The CDR3 DNA is TGTGCCAGCTCACCAGAACAGGTTCGAGAGACCCAGTACTTC. It yields the protein CASSPEQVRETQYF.

CDR3 sequence (DNA): TGTGCCAGCAGTCGACAGGGTAGCACCGGGGAGCTGTTTTTT. The encoded protein is CASSRQGSTGELFF. The chain has TRBV3-1 (or the pseudogene TRBV3-2) and TRBJ2-2, with TRBD1 matching 7 bases. Trimming removed 6 bases from V and 4 bases from J; junction bases left unmatched: 5. Germline assignment: CDR1 LGHDT and CDR2 YNNKEL (reference sequence). The CDR3 is 14 residues long.

The rearrangement links TRBV30 to TRBJ1-6; D may be TRBD1 (6 bases). V was pared by 2 bases and J by 6 bases, with 11 bases between. Germline V gene data show CDR1 as GTSNPN and CDR2 as SVGIG (reference sequence). The CDR3 has 14 amino acids. The DNA for the CDR3 is TGTGCCTGGAGTCTACAGGGTACTAATTCACCCCTCCACTTT. Translated, it gives CAWSLQGTNSPLHF.

The CDR3 DNA follows: TGTGCCAGCATGGGACAGAGTAATCAGCCCCAGCATTTT. As protein: CASMGQSNQPQHF. V and J are TRBV2 and TRBJ1-5; 7 bases line up with TRBD1. There are 13 residues in the CDR3. Germline V gene sequence: CDR1 SNHLY, CDR2 FYNNEI. Trimming cost V 7 bases and J 4 bases; bases outside gene matches: 4.

The chain recombines TRBV7-2 with TRBJ1-2; D uncertain. Trimming took off 5 bases at V and 0 bases at J, with 13 bases between the two ends. The CDR3 sequence is 15 residues long. Germline CDR1 SGHTA, CDR2 FQGNSA. The CDR3 sequence is CASSRQVAANYGYTF. The CDR3 bases are TGTGCCAGCAGCCGTCAGGTGGCAGCTAACTATGGCTACACCTTC. Complete variable domain (other parts from reference TRBV7-2 and TRBJ1-2): GAGVSQSPSNKVTEKGKDVELRCDPISGHTALYWYRQSLGQGLEFLIYFQGNSAPDKSGLPSDRFSAERTGGSVSTLTIQRTQQEDSAVYLCASSRQVAANYGYTFGSGTRLTVV.

The rearrangement links TRBV21-1 to TRBJ2-2; TRBD1 was called by the table and not checked on the DNA. TRBV21-1 has pseudogene status. CDR3 size: 14 residues. The CDR3 nucleotides read TGTGCCAGCAGCCCCCGGACAGGCTTCCGGGAGCTGTTTTTT. It yields the protein CASSPRTGFRELFF.

This chain uses TRBV2 with TRBJ1-1; no clear D. This CDR3 comprises 12 residues. Per the germline V gene, CDR1 is SNHLY and CDR2 is FYNNEI. Trimming removed 7 bases from V and 4 bases from J, with 10 bases in between. The CDR3 nucleotides are TGTGCCAGCACAGAGGGATCCACTGAAGCTTTCTTT. Its translation: CASTEGSTEAFF.

The gene calls are TRBV6-5 and TRBJ1-2, with D uncertain. This CDR3 spans 15 amino acids. CDR1 and CDR2 (germline): MNHEY, SVGAGI. The V and J ends lost 6 bases and 2 bases respectively, with 16 bases between them. CDR3 protein: CASRLPGPENYGYTF. The CDR3 region has the DNA TGTGCCAGCAGACTCCCGGGTCCTGAAAACTATGGCTACACCTTC.

The rearrangement uses TRBV10-3 and TRBJ2-1; possibly TRBD2 for D (7 bases). This CDR3 region has 15 residues. V was clipped by 4 bases and J by 5 bases, with 15 bases between them. Germline CDR1 and CDR2: ENHRY and SYGVKD. The CDR3, as DNA: TGTGCCATCAGTGTCAGAGGGGGGGCAAACAATGAGCAGTTCTTC. It translates to CAISVRGGANNEQFF.

This chain joins TRBV5-6 and TRBJ2-6, with 7 bases that match TRBD2. The germline V gene has CDR1 SGHDT and CDR2 YYEEEE. This CDR3 is 15 amino acids long. V gave up 2 bases and J gave up 6 bases; unmatched junction bases: 5. CDR3 DNA sequence: TGTGCCAGCAGCTTCCGGGGGGTAGAGGCCAACGTCCTGACTTTC. Translating gives CASSFRGVEANVLTF.

The chain has TRBV28 and TRBJ2-1; 12 bases agree with TRBD2. CDR1 and CDR2 (germline): MDHEN, SYDVKM. This CDR3 spans 15 amino acids. J gave up 10 bases and V 6 bases, and 10 bases lay outside the gene matches. Here the CDR3 DNA reads TGTGCCAGCAGCCCTGGACTAGCGGGGAGGTGGGAGCAGTTCTTC. Translated: CASSPGLAGRWEQFF.

The gene calls are TRBV5-1 and TRBJ1-1, with 9 bases lining up with TRBD1. Germline lookup yields CDR1 SGHRS and CDR2 YFSETQ. This CDR3 has 19 amino acids. Germline trimming cut 2 bases from V and 3 bases from J; bases unmatched to any gene: 17. CDR3 bases: TGCGCCAGCAGCTTTCTAACCCTCGGGACAGGGAAGCCCGACACTGAAGCTTTCTTT. Amino acids: CASSFLTLGTGKPDTEAFF.

The V call is TRBV7-2, the J call TRBJ2-7; no reliable D call. The germline V and J ends were trimmed by 1 base and 7 bases, with 14 bases remaining between them. The CDR3 spans 14 residues. The germline CDR1 and CDR2 sequences are SGHTA and FQGNSA. The CDR3 reads CASSLVGPAGEQYF. The CDR3 coding sequence is TGTGCCAGCAGCTTAGTTGGGCCGGCTGGGGAGCAGTACTTC.

This clone turned up a few times. The genes are TRBV19 and TRBJ2-6; 7 positions match TRBD1. In germline, CDR1 is LNHDA, CDR2 SQIVND (reference sequence). This CDR3 contains 19 residues. The V gene end was trimmed by 5 bases and the J gene end by 0 bases; junction bases not matched to a gene: 13. CDR3 loop: CASSPWPGTVSSGANVLTF. The CDR3 bases are TGTGCCAGTAGTCCGTGGCCGGGGACAGTAAGCTCTGGGGCCAACGTCCTGACTTTC.

The chain employs TRBV24-1 and TRBJ1-1, with a possible D match to TRBD1 (6 bases). This CDR3 has 16 amino acids. V gave up 9 bases and J gave up 6 bases, with 25 bases separating them. Germline V gene lookup returns CDR1 KGHDR and CDR2 SFDVKD. The CDR3 DNA follows: TGTGCCACCTATACTGACAGCCCCGACAGGTCGGCTGAAGCTTTCTTT. Encoded protein: CATYTDSPDRSAEAFF.

This chain uses TRBV7-2 with TRBJ2-5; TRBD1 matches at 8 bases. Per the germline V gene, CDR1 is SGHTA and CDR2 is FQGNSA. V shed 4 bases, J shed 0 bases, and the junction held 10 bases outside the gene matches. CDR3 length: 17 amino acids. The CDR3 DNA follows: TGTGCCAGCAGCTCGGGCCGGGACAGGCCGGACCAAGAGACCCAGTACTTC. It translates to CASSSGRDRPDQETQYF.

The chain combines TRBV20-1 with TRBJ2-7; 7 bases fit TRBD1. The CDR3 is 11 residues long. Germline V gene data show CDR1 as DFQATT and CDR2 as SNEGSKA (reference sequence). With 6 bases clipped from V and 2 bases from J, the junction kept 1 base outside the gene matches. The CDR3 here is CSATGAYEQYF. The CDR3 nucleotides are TGCAGTGCCACAGGGGCCTACGAGCAGTACTTC.

The rearrangement joins TRBV5-1 to TRBJ1-4; D possibly corresponds to TRBD1 (5 bases). CDR3 length: 15 residues. Germline values: CDR1 SGHRS, CDR2 YFSETQ. Trimming shortened V by 1 base and J by 5 bases, and 12 bases separated the two germline ends. CDR3 nucleotides: TGCGCCAGCAGCTTGAGGTCGGGGGAGAATGAAAAACTGTTTTTT. Encoded protein: CASSLRSGENEKLFF.

The chain employs TRBV6-5 and TRBJ1-5; TRBD1 agrees at 7 bases. Trimming took 2 bases from V and 4 from J; bases not matched to a gene: 5. Germline V gene lookup returns CDR1 MNHEY and CDR2 SVGAGI. This CDR3 spans 15 amino acids. CDR3 DNA sequence: TGTGCCAGCAGTTACACAGGGGTAGAGAATCAGCCCCAGCATTTT. This encodes CASSYTGVENQPQHF.

The count of this clone is one. The chain carries TRBV3-1 (or the pseudogene TRBV3-2) and TRBJ1-4, with 7 nucleotides matching TRBD1. Per germline, CDR1 LGHDT and CDR2 YNNKEL (reference sequence). There are 14 residues in the CDR3. The V segment lost 1 base and the J segment 5 bases; nucleotides outside the gene matches: 1. CDR3 sequence: CASSQGDRNEKLFF. Written as DNA, the CDR3 is TGTGCCAGCAGCCAAGGGGACAGAAATGAAAAACTGTTTTTT.

The genes are TRBV19 and TRBJ2-7; possible D gene TRBD1, 6 bases. Trimming took 8 bases from V and 6 from J, leaving 20 bases between them. CDR1 and CDR2 (germline): LNHDA, SQIVND (reference sequence). CDR3 length: 14 residues. The CDR3 loop reads CASCSGTHPCEQYF. CDR3 nucleotide sequence: TGTGCCAGTTGTTCCGGGACACATCCTTGCGAGCAGTACTTC.